Listed here are 23 T cell receptor beta chains from one sample, sequenced in a study of cytomegalovirus exposure and HLA in healthy donors (dated by TCRdb to the late 2010s). Libraries were constructed by the immunoSEQ multiplex PCR assay. The multiplex PCR relied on a mix of 60 forward primers for TCR Vbeta segments and 13 reverse primers for TCR Jbeta segments. Here the immuneACCESS table is served through TCRdb, limited to in-frame sequences with V and J called. Missing clones are a known gap in these copies; in checked studies unresolved V genes cover under half, and the rest lacks a known reason. A total of about 200,000 clones appear in this sample, approximately 78% of them only once. The biggest ten clones account for under 7.5% of the sample. The sample consisted of PBMCs. The receptors come from a woman in her forties or fifties in good health and CMV-seropositive.

This clone was seen a few times. CDR3 in DNA: TGTGCCGCCGGAGGACAGCCGGCTAATGAAAAACTGTTTTTT. It yields the protein CAAGGQPANEKLFF. The chain links TRBV10-3 to TRBJ1-4; TRBD1 might be the D (6 bases). With 11 bases removed from V and 3 bases from J, the gap between germline ends came to 16 bases. CDR1 and CDR2 from the germline V gene are ENHRY and SYGVKD. The CDR3 loop spans 14 amino acids.

The chain joins TRBV6-5 to TRBJ1-3; D possibly corresponds to TRBD1 (6 bases). Germline V CDR1 and CDR2: MNHEY, SVGAGI. This CDR3 spans 15 amino acids. V lost 5 bases and J 0 bases, leaving 11 bases between the germline ends. As DNA, the CDR3 is TGTGCCAGCAGTCGCAGGGGATCCTCTGGAAACACCATATATTTT. Translating gives CASSRRGSSGNTIYF.

Note on this clone: An end of the junction does not agree with germline; a read error may underlie this. V gene TRBV7-9 combines with J gene TRBJ2-7; a weak D match, TRBD2 (6 bases). CDR1 is SEHNR and CDR2 is FQNEAQ in the germline V gene (reference sequence). This CDR3 has 16 amino acids. CDR3 sequence reads: CSSSSPPGGNPYEQYF. The CDR3 DNA is TGTTCCAGCAGCTCACCCCCCGGGGGAAACCCCTACGAGCAGTACTTC.

In this sample, this clone turned up a few times. The V gene is TRBV9, the J gene TRBJ2-5, with D hard to call. The germline CDR1 and CDR2 sequences are SGDLS and YYNGEE. Trimming took 4 bases from V and 7 from J, leaving 8 bases between them. CDR3 length: 11 amino acids. The CDR3 protein is CASSSTGTQYF. The CDR3 region has the DNA TGTGCCAGCAGCTCAACCGGGACCCAGTACTTC.

The CDR3 region has the DNA TGTGCCAGCAGCTTTAATAGTCACAATGAGCAGTTCTTC. Residues: CASSFNSHNEQFF. The V gene is TRBV7-3, the J gene TRBJ2-1; D is uncertain. Germline CDR1 SGHTA, CDR2 FQGTGA. Trimming cost V 3 bases and J 5 bases, with 8 bases left between them. The CDR3 totals 13 residues.

The gene calls are TRBV19 and TRBJ2-7; D unresolved. This CDR3 is built from 11 residues. Germline CDR1 reads LNHDA; CDR2 reads SQIVND (reference sequence). Trimming shortened V by 5 bases and J by 4 bases, and 6 bases separated the two germline ends. CDR3 bases: TGTGCCAGTAGTTCGCGTTACGAGCAGTACTTC. This gives the protein CASSSRYEQYF. Based on the CDR3 plus reference TRBV19 and TRBJ2-7, the full variable domain is DGGITQSPKYLFRKEGQNVTLSCEQNLNHDAMYWYRQDPGQGLRLIYYSQIVNDFQKGDIAEGYSVSREKKESFPLTVTSAQKNPTAFYLCASSSRYEQYFGPGTRLTVT.

This rearrangement joins TRBV18 to TRBJ2-7; 8 bases match TRBD1. This CDR3 is 15 amino acids long. Trimming removed 0 bases from V and 5 bases from J; junction bases left unmatched: 6. In germline, CDR1 is KGHSH, CDR2 LQKENI. As DNA, the CDR3 is TGTGCCAGCTCACCACCGGGACAGGTCGTCCACGAGCAGTACTTC. Amino acid sequence: CASSPPGQVVHEQYF. Full variable domain (missing parts from reference TRBV18 and TRBJ2-7): NAGVMQNPRHLVRRRGQEARLRCSPMKGHSHVYWYRQLPEEGLKFMVYLQKENIIDESGMPKERFSAEFPKEGPSILRIQQVVRGDSAAYFCASSPPGQVVHEQYFGPGTRLTVT.

V gene TRBV7-2 combines with J gene TRBJ1-2; 8 bases agree with TRBD1. CDR1 SGHTA and CDR2 FQGNSA come from the germline V gene. There are 15 residues in the CDR3. The V gene end was trimmed by 5 bases and the J gene end by 7 bases; junction bases not matched to a gene: 12. CDR3 DNA sequence: TGTGCCAGCAGCCCTTCCCAGGGGGCTATGTTTGGCTACACCTTC. It is translated as CASSPSQGAMFGYTF.

This clone was counted a few times. An end of the junction does not agree with germline; a read error may underlie this. This chain links TRBV11-2 with TRBJ2-6; TRBD1 might be the D (5 bases). The CDR3 extends over 14 amino acids. Germline CDR1 SGHAT, CDR2 FQNNGV. In nucleotides, the CDR3 is TGTGCCAGCAGTCCCTTCTCTGGGGCCAACGGCCTGACTTTC. It is translated as CASSPFSGANGLTF.

In DNA, the CDR3 is TGTGCCAGCTCACAGGGGGCTAGCGAGGGTTACGAGCAGTACTTC. Its protein product is CASSQGASEGYEQYF. This chain connects TRBV18 to TRBJ2-7, with a possible D match to TRBD1 (7 bases). This CDR3 has 15 residues. Germline CDR1 and CDR2: KGHSH and LQKENI. V dropped 4 bases and J dropped 4 bases, with 17 bases sitting between them.

The chain joins TRBV7-9 to TRBJ2-6, with TRBD1 matching over 8 bases. The CDR3 consists of 16 residues. Trimming removed 5 bases from V and 6 bases from J; junction bases left unmatched: 9. CDR1 is SEHNR, CDR2 FQNEAQ, per germline (reference sequence). DNA for the CDR3: TGTGCCAGCAGCCCCCCGACAGGGGCGGAGGCCAACGTCCTGACTTTC. It yields the protein CASSPPTGAEANVLTF.

The rearrangement links TRBV5-1 to TRBJ2-2; D is unresolved. Germline V gives CDR1 SGHRS, CDR2 YFSETQ. V was clipped by 0 bases and J by 5 bases, with 8 bases between them. The CDR3 totals 14 residues. The CDR3 DNA sequence: TGCGCCAGCAGCTTGGCCCCCGTAACCGGGGAGCTGTTTTTT. It codes for CASSLAPVTGELFF.

V is TRBV7-2 and J is TRBJ2-3, with D tentatively TRBD2 (6 bases). CDR1 is SGHTA, CDR2 FQGNSA, per germline. Trimming shortened V by 8 bases and J by 2 bases, and 14 bases separated the two germline ends. CDR3 length equals 14 residues. CDR3 region: CASCAGPYTDTQYF. CDR3 nucleotide sequence: TGTGCCAGCTGTGCGGGACCTTACACAGATACGCAGTATTTT. The variable domain in full, completed from reference TRBV7-2 and TRBJ2-3, reads GAGVSQSPSNKVTEKGKDVELRCDPISGHTALYWYRQSLGQGLEFLIYFQGNSAPDKSGLPSDRFSAERTGGSVSTLTIQRTQQEDSAVYLCASCAGPYTDTQYFGPGTRLTVL.

The chain uses TRBV7-2 and TRBJ2-7, with 12 bases that match TRBD2. Germline lookup yields CDR1 SGHTA and CDR2 FQGNSA. The CDR3 spans 17 residues. V was pared by 1 base and J by 3 bases, with 7 bases of the junction left unmatched. DNA of the CDR3: TGTGCCAGCAGCTTAGGCCCCCCGGGACTAGCGGGCTACGAGCAGTACTTC. Amino acids: CASSLGPPGLAGYEQYF.

This clone was counted a single time. The gene calls are TRBV28 and TRBJ2-7; D is perhaps TRBD1 (6 bases). The V gene lost 4 bases and the J gene lost 1 base, with 17 bases spanning the gap. CDR3 length: 16 residues. Per the germline V gene, CDR1 is MDHEN and CDR2 is SYDVKM. The CDR3 DNA sequence: TGTGCCAGCAGTTCCCCGGGACACTCGACGTCCTACGAGCAGTACTTC. Its translation: CASSSPGHSTSYEQYF.

J is TRBJ1-1 and V is TRBV10-3, with D unclear. Germline CDR1 and CDR2: ENHRY and SYGVKD. Trimming took off 5 bases at V and 0 bases at J, with 4 bases between the two ends. The CDR3 has 12 amino acids. CDR3 in amino acids: CAISLMNTEAFF. CDR3 sequence (DNA): TGTGCCATCAGTCTAATGAACACTGAAGCTTTCTTT.

This clone was observed a few times. The gene calls are TRBV2 and TRBJ2-5; no clear D. The CDR3 totals 10 residues. The V end was cut by 4 bases, the J end by 7 bases, with 4 bases between. Per germline, CDR1 SNHLY and CDR2 FYNNEI. The DNA of the CDR3 is TGTGCCAGCAGTGTGGCGACCCAGTACTTC. Protein: CASSVATQYF. The full variable domain, with the rest looked up from reference TRBV2 and TRBJ2-5, is EPEVTQTPSHQVTQMGQEVILRCVPISNHLYFYWYRQILGQKVEFLVSFYNNEISEKSEIFDDQFSVERPDGSNFTLKIRSTKLEDSAMYFCASSVATQYFGPGTRLLVL.

The chain combines TRBV28 with TRBJ2-7; 7 bases fit TRBD2. Germline CDR1 and CDR2: MDHEN and SYDVKM. After removal of 7 bases from V and 3 bases from J, the junction contained 9 bases not matched to a gene. This CDR3 is built from 14 residues. The CDR3 DNA follows: TGTGCCAGCACCCCTGGGGGGGGACTCTACGAGCAGTACTTC. It is translated as CASTPGGGLYEQYF.

The V and J genes are TRBV27 and TRBJ2-1; 7 nucleotides match TRBD1. Germline loops: CDR1 MNHEY, CDR2 SMNVEV (reference sequence). J gave up 0 bases and V 2 bases, and 4 bases lay outside the gene matches. This CDR3 is 16 amino acids long. CDR3 in DNA: TGTGCCAGCAGTTTAGCTTGGACAGGCTCCTACAATGAGCAGTTCTTC. Its protein product is CASSLAWTGSYNEQFF.

This chain connects TRBV11-3 to TRBJ2-1; TRBD2 aligns across 7 bases. CDR1 is SGHNT and CDR2 is YENEEA in the germline V gene. This CDR3 has 15 residues. With 4 bases clipped from V and 0 bases from J, the junction kept 3 bases outside the gene matches. CDR3 sequence: CASSWDYRSYNEQFF. As DNA, the CDR3 is TGTGCCAGCAGCTGGGACTACCGCTCCTACAATGAGCAGTTCTTC.

CDR3 region: CSARSGDEQYF. CDR3 DNA: TGCAGTGCTAGGTCTGGAGACGAGCAGTACTTC. This chain links TRBV20-1 with TRBJ2-7; D not certain. V gave up 3 bases and J gave up 5 bases, with 8 bases separating them. Germline lookup yields CDR1 DFQATT and CDR2 SNEGSKA (reference sequence). The CDR3 sequence is 11 residues long.

The CDR3 region is CASSLRVTYTEAFF. The CDR3 nucleotides are TGTGCCAGCAGTTTGCGGGTGACCTACACTGAAGCTTTCTTT. The chain recombines TRBV28 with TRBJ1-1; D unclear. The ends were cut back, 3 bases at V and 3 bases at J, with 11 bases in the middle. Germline CDR1 is MDHEN and CDR2 is SYDVKM. This CDR3 has 14 amino acids.

CDR3 DNA sequence: TGTGCCAGCAGTAAAACCGGGACAGTCAACTATGGCTACACCTTC. Its protein is CASSKTGTVNYGYTF. The chain is built from TRBV6-5 and TRBJ1-2; 7 positions agree with TRBD1. Trimming removed 5 bases from V and 2 bases from J; junction bases left unmatched: 8. This CDR3 has 15 residues. Germline V CDR1 and CDR2: MNHEY, SVGAGI.